This T cell receptor (beta chain) appears in the sequencing data of a study of CD8 T cells in Susac syndrome. Study-wide findings and caveats: The study's TCR sequencing and HLA analysis drew on a certain number of individuals. That number was acknowledged as relatively small.

Turning to this clonotype: Its cognate antigen is unknown. The junction departs from the called germline gene at one end, perhaps through a read error.

With random hexamers, reverse transcription was performed on about 0.5 to 1 ug of RNA. From the immunoSEQ multiplex PCR reads, TCRdb called clonotypes with MiXCR, one entry per CDR3 protein. This sample has about 210,000 distinct CDR3 sequences, with around 96% found just once. This CDR3 has 15 amino acids. Germline loops: CDR1 SSHAT, CDR2 FNYEAQ (reference sequence). Input material: CD4+ T cells from PBMCs. This TCR was sampled from a human donor with multiple sclerosis. The V call is TRBV7-7, the J call TRBJ2-3; 12 bases fit TRBD2. CDR3 bases: TGTGCTAGCAGCTTAGGACTAGCGGGATCTGATACGCAGTATTTT. Encoded protein: CASSLGLAGSDTQYF.